This TCR beta chain is from a study of blood T cells in healthy people across ages. Regarding the study as a whole: The authors considered diversity estimates from one million T cells to be underestimates.

Primers used in a second PCR of roughly 6 to 11 cycles were a sample-barcoded 5' primer and a J-beta primer mix. TCRdb re-derived calls from the 5' RACE reads in MiXCR, one entry per CDR3 protein. The profile shows some 880,000 distinct CDR3 sequences, around 36% of them singletons. V lost 6 bases and J lost 4; bases outside the gene matches: 10. Germline lookup yields CDR1 LGHDT and CDR2 YNNKEL (reference sequence). The CDR3 is 15 residues long. A word on this clonotype: Its antigen is as yet unknown.

The sequenced material came from blood. The rearrangement links TRBV3-1 to TRBJ1-2; 8 bases agree with TRBD1. The TCR sequence derives from a man between 18 and 35 years old in good health. CDR3 residues: CASRKAGGTGYGYTF. In DNA, the CDR3 is TGTGCCAGCAGGAAAGCCGGGGGGACAGGCTATGGCTACACCTTC.